This entry lists 18 T cell receptor beta chains sequenced from one sample in a study of T-cell reconstitution after alpha-beta-depleted transplantation in children. Unique molecular identifiers were incorporated when the TCRbeta library was constructed. From the PCR reads, TCRdb called clonotypes with MiXCR, one entry per CDR3 protein. In the table there are about 980,000 distinct CDR3 sequences, roughly 29% of which are singletons. The sample in question was PBMCs, mostly from graft donor cells, obtained 360 days after TCRalphabeta/CD19-depleted stem cell transplant. These receptors were collected from a boy under two years old who had a stem cell transplant for SCID, so the T cells may come from the graft donor.

Here the CDR3 reads CASRPLTGSTTGELFF. For the CDR3, the DNA is TGTGCCAGCAGGCCCCTGACAGGGAGCACGACCGGGGAGCTGTTTTTT. The chain is built from TRBV28 and TRBJ2-2; 7 bases map to TRBD1. Trimming took 6 bases from V and 5 from J; bases not matched to a gene: 12. The germline gives CDR1 MDHEN, CDR2 SYDVKM. This CDR3 has 16 amino acids.

In this sample, this clonotype turned up a few times. V is TRBV2 and J is TRBJ2-3; D call uncertain. Germline V lookup: CDR1 SNHLY, CDR2 FYNNEI. This CDR3 spans 14 amino acids. The V gene lost 7 bases and the J gene lost 6 bases, with 17 bases spanning the gap. The CDR3 loop is CASTPDTVGDTQYF. DNA of the CDR3: TGTGCCAGCACCCCCGATACGGTGGGGGATACGCAGTATTTT.

The chain recombines TRBV5-1 with TRBJ2-2; tentatively, D is TRBD1 (6 bases). The CDR3 is made up of 15 amino acids. V gave up 1 base and J gave up 8 bases, with 15 bases separating them. Germline CDR1 reads SGHRS; CDR2 reads YFSETQ. As DNA, the CDR3 is TGCGCCAGCAGCTTGCCCGGACAGCTAATGGGGGAGCTGTTTTTT. Amino acids: CASSLPGQLMGELFF.

The chain links TRBV7-9 to TRBJ1-1; a possible D gene is TRBD1 (5 bases). Germline-derived CDR1 and CDR2 are SEHNR and FQNEAQ (reference sequence). The germline V and J ends were trimmed by 6 bases and 4 bases, with 9 bases remaining between them. The CDR3 totals 12 residues. The CDR3 is CASRPGTTEAFF. DNA of the CDR3: TGTGCCAGCAGGCCAGGGACCACTGAAGCTTTCTTT.

V is TRBV6-2 or TRBV6-3 and J is TRBJ2-7; D gene unclear. V shed 6 bases and J shed 0 bases, with 12 bases lying between them. Germline lookup yields CDR1 MNHEY and CDR2 SVGEGT. The CDR3 spans 14 residues. The CDR3 DNA reads as TGTGCCAGCAGCCGGGCAACTATCTCCTACGAGCAGTACTTC. Translating gives CASSRATISYEQYF.

The DNA of the CDR3 is TGTGCCAGCAGTTACGAGGCGGGGGGGCTCCAAGAGACCCAGTACTTC. This translates into CASSYEAGGLQETQYF. The chain combines TRBV6-2 or TRBV6-3 with TRBJ2-5, with 9 positions matching TRBD2. Germline trimming cut 2 bases from V and 1 base from J; bases unmatched to any gene: 5. CDR1 is MNHEY and CDR2 is SVGEGT in the germline V gene. CDR3 size: 16 residues.

This chain connects TRBV5-1 to TRBJ2-7; D unclear. V gave up 6 bases and J gave up 3 bases, with 16 bases separating them. The V gene's germline CDR1 is SGHRS and CDR2 YFSETQ. This CDR3 is built from 14 residues. The CDR3 spells CASTPRKGFYEQYF. The CDR3 region has the DNA TGCGCCAGCACCCCTCGTAAGGGTTTCTACGAGCAGTACTTC.

The chain couples TRBV4-1 to TRBJ1-5; 7 bases are a match to TRBD1. Germline-derived CDR1 and CDR2 are MGHRA and YSYEKL. The CDR3 sequence is 13 residues long. Losses at the gene ends were 4 bases for V and 9 bases for J; bases not matched to a gene: 6. CDR3 in amino acids: CASSLGQWLPQHF. In nucleotides, the CDR3 is TGCGCCAGCAGCCTGGGACAGTGGTTGCCCCAGCATTTT.

The chain employs TRBV2 and TRBJ1-2; 8 nucleotides line up with TRBD1. CDR3 length: 12 amino acids. The J segment lost 6 bases and the V segment lost 7 bases, leaving 4 bases of the junction unmatched. CDR1 SNHLY and CDR2 FYNNEI come from the germline V gene. The CDR3 protein is CASTRQGHGYTF. The CDR3 DNA follows: TGTGCCAGCACTCGACAGGGGCATGGCTACACCTTC.

This clonotype occurred a few times. CDR3 sequence (DNA): TGCGCCAGCAGCTTCGGGACACTTCAAGAGACCCAGTACTTC. Its protein is CASSFGTLQETQYF. The rearrangement links TRBV5-1 to TRBJ2-5, with D maybe TRBD1 (6 bases). V was clipped by 2 bases and J by 2 bases, with 10 bases between them. Germline lookup yields CDR1 SGHRS and CDR2 YFSETQ. The CDR3 is 14 residues long.

This clonotype was seen only a few times. J is TRBJ2-2 and V is TRBV12-3 or TRBV12-4; D not resolved. The germline V and J ends were trimmed by 2 bases and 3 bases, with 13 bases remaining between them. CDR3 length: 16 residues. Here the CDR3 DNA reads TGTGCCAGCAGTTTAACCCGGGTCCTCTACACCGGGGAGCTGTTTTTT. It is translated as CASSLTRVLYTGELFF.

In this sample, this clonotype turned up many times. This sequence joins TRBV28 and TRBJ2-3, with D unclear. The CDR3 runs 14 residues. Per germline, CDR1 MDHEN and CDR2 SYDVKM. V lost 4 bases and J lost 5, with 13 bases in between. Written as DNA, the CDR3 is TGTGCCAGCAGTTCCGGCAGATTAAAAGATACGCAGTATTTT. It yields the protein CASSSGRLKDTQYF.

This rearrangement joins TRBV9 to TRBJ2-1; either TRBD1 or TRBD2 may fit D (6 bases each). Deletions cut 3 bases from V and 3 bases from J, with 13 bases between. The CDR3 runs 15 residues. Germline loops: CDR1 SGDLS, CDR2 YYNGEE. The chain's CDR3 is CASSGRGEVYNEQFF. The CDR3 DNA is TGTGCCAGCAGCGGGAGGGGGGAGGTCTACAATGAGCAGTTCTTC.

The rearrangement joins TRBV11-1 to TRBJ2-3; TRBD2 matches at 9 bases. Per germline, CDR1 SGHAT and CDR2 FQDESV (reference sequence). Germline trimming cut 0 bases from V and 12 bases from J; bases unmatched to any gene: 7. CDR3 length equals 14 residues. In nucleotides, the CDR3 is TGTGCCAGCAGCTTAGCAGGACTAGCGTCCTTCCAGTATTTT. Residues: CASSLAGLASFQYF.

This sequence joins TRBV5-5 and TRBJ2-4, with D perhaps given as TRBD1 or TRBD2 (5 bases each). CDR1 and CDR2 from the germline V gene are SGHKS and YYEKEE (reference sequence). The V gene lost 4 bases and the J gene lost 0 bases, with 17 bases spanning the gap. There are 17 residues in the CDR3. In DNA, the CDR3 is TGTGCCAGCAGCCGACTTCCCGGGGCTCTAGCCAAAAACATTCAGTACTTC. Residues: CASSRLPGALAKNIQYF.

This sequence joins TRBV10-2 and TRBJ2-5; tentatively, D is TRBD2 (5 bases). V lost 3 bases to trimming and J lost 7 bases, with 12 bases between them. The CDR3 loop spans 13 amino acids. Germline V gives CDR1 WSHSY, CDR2 SAAADI. The CDR3 coding sequence is TGCGCCAGCAGTGAAGGGCTCGGAGGGACCCAGTACTTC. Translating gives CASSEGLGGTQYF.

V gene TRBV6-5 combines with J gene TRBJ2-3; no clear D. Germline values: CDR1 MNHEY, CDR2 SVGAGI. The CDR3 totals 11 residues. The V end was cut by 9 bases, the J end by 5 bases, with 9 bases between. CDR3 sequence: CASTTKDTQYF. The DNA of the CDR3 is TGTGCCAGTACCACAAAAGATACGCAGTATTTT.

The table lists this clonotype with a few counts. The V and J genes are TRBV7-3 and TRBJ1-2, with 8 positions matching TRBD1. Germline V lookup: CDR1 SGHTA, CDR2 FQGTGA. The CDR3 runs to 14 residues. J was trimmed by 4 bases and V by 5 bases; bases with no gene match: 6. CDR3 nucleotide sequence: TGTGCCAGCAGCACGAGACAGGGGCGCTATGGCTACACCTTC. It is translated as CASSTRQGRYGYTF. Full variable domain (missing parts from reference TRBV7-3 and TRBJ1-2): GAGVSQTPSNKVTEKGKYVELRCDPISGHTALYWYRQSLGQGPEFLIYFQGTGAADDSGLPNDRFFAVRPEGSVSTLKIQRTERGDSAVYLCASSTRQGRYGYTFGSGTRLTVV.